This T cell receptor (beta chain) is from a study of cytomegalovirus exposure and HLA in healthy donors. The study, taken as a whole, reports: The study recorded 150 to 200 TCR beta chains that were cytomegalovirus-associated.

The table lists this clone with a count of one. Its antigen is currently unknown. CDR1 MGHRA and CDR2 YSYEKL come from the germline V gene. V was clipped by 0 bases and J by 5 bases, with 8 bases between them. The length of the CDR3 is 15 residues. Clones were sequenced by immunoSEQ multiplex PCR, and TCRdb holds only the in-frame ones, with some missing. This sample yields some 150,000 clones, of which about 88% are seen a single time; around 3% belongs to the top ten. Specimen: PBMCs. The chain joins TRBV4-1 to TRBJ1-6; no clear D gene. The TCR comes from a man between 18 and 29 years old in good health and CMV-seronegative. CDR3 sequence: CASSQEPGNNSPLHF. DNA for the CDR3: TGCGCCAGCAGCCAAGAGCCAGGCAATAATTCACCCCTCCACTTT.